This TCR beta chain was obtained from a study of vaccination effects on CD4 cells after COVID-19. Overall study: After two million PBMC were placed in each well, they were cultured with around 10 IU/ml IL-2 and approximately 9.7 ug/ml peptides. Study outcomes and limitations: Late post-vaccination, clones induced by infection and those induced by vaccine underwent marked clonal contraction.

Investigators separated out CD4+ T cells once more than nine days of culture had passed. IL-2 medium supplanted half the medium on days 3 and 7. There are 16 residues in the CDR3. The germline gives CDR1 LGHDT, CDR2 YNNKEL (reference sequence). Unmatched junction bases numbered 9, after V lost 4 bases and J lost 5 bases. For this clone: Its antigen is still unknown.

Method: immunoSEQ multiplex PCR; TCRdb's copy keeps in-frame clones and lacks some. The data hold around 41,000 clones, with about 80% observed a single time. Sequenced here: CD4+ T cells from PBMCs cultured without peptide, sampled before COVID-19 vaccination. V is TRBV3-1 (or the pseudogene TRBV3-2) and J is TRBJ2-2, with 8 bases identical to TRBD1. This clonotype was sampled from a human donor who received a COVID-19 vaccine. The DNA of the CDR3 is TGTGCCAGCAGCCGCCCCCAGGGGGCGCGGACCGGGGAGCTGTTTTTT. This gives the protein CASSRPQGARTGELFF.